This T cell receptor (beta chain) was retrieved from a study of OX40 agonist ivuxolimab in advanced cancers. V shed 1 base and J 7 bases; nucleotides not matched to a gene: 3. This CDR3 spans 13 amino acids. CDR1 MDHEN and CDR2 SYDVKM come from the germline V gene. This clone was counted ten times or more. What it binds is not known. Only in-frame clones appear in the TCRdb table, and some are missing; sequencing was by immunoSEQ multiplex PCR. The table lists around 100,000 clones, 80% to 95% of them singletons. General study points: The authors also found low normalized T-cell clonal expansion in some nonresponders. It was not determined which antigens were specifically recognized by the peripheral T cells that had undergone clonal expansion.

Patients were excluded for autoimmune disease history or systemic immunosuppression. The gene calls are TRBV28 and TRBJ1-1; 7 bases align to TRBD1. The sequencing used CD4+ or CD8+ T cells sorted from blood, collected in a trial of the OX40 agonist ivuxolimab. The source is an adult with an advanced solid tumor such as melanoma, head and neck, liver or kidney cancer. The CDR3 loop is CASSLSGTVEAFF. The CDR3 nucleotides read TGTGCCAGCAGTTTATCCGGGACAGTTGAAGCTTTCTTT.